The entry below gives a single TCR beta chain sequence along with its context. These data come from a study of shared clonotypes between healthy human individuals. Across the study: Sampling drew on donors who were a couple of women and a few men aged 18 to 49.

The germline V and J ends were trimmed by 7 bases and 0 bases, with 10 bases remaining between them. The CDR3 extends over 14 amino acids. Germline values: CDR1 WSHSY, CDR2 SAAADI. Data came from immunoSEQ multiplex PCR; TCRdb stores just in-frame clones and leaves some out. The sample holds 800,000 or so clones, 90% to 97% seen once. Naive CD8 cells comprised CD45RO-negative, CCR7-positively selected cells, excluding terminally differentiated effector memory CD45RA+ cells. The material sequenced was naive CD8+ T cells sorted from blood. This rearrangement joins TRBV10-2 to TRBJ1-3; the D gene is possibly TRBD1 (5 bases). The receptor comes from a young man in good health. The CDR3 is CASMGGNSGNTIYF. The CDR3 DNA is TGCGCCAGCATGGGGGGAAACTCTGGAAACACCATATATTTT.